This T cell receptor (beta chain) is from a study of blood T cell repertoires in COVID-19. At the level of the study: Some COVID-19 samples were acute and others convalescent; all came from the United States, Italy and Spain. PBMCs, B-cell-depleted T cells, or T cells were the source of the cDNA or gDNA that made up the material.

Germline lookup yields CDR1 SQVTM and CDR2 ANQGSEA. V was shortened by 7 bases and J by 5 bases, with 25 bases between the two germline ends. CDR3 length: 16 amino acids. Sequencing used immunoSEQ multiplex PCR; TCRdb keeps in-frame clones, though not all of them. In the table there are about 200,000 clones, around 90% of which are singletons. The source of this sequence is a man between 50 and 59 years old with acute or convalescent COVID-19. The genes are TRBV29-1 and TRBJ2-3; TRBD2 might be the D (6 bases). Sequencing was carried out using peripheral blood. This chain's CDR3 is CSASSGGGEVGDTQYF. CDR3 sequence (DNA): TGCAGCGCCTCCTCGGGCGGCGGGGAAGTCGGAGATACGCAGTATTTT.